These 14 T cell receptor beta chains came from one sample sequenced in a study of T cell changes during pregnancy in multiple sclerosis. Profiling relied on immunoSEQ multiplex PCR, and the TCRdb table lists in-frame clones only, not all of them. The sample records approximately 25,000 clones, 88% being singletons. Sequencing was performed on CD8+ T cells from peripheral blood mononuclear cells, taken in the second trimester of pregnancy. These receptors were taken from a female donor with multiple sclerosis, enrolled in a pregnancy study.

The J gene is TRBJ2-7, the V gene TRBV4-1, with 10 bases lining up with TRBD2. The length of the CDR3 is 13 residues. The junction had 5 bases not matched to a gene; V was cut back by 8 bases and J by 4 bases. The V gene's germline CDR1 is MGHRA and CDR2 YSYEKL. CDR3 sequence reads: CASALAGDYEQYF. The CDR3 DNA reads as TGCGCCAGCGCTCTAGCGGGGGATTACGAGCAGTACTTC.

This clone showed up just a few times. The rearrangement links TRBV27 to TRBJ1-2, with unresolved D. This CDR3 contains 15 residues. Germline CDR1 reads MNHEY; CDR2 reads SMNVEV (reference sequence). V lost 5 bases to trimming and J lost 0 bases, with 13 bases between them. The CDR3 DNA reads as TGTGCCAGCAGTGACTCTATGCCGGCTAACTATGGCTACACCTTC. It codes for CASSDSMPANYGYTF.

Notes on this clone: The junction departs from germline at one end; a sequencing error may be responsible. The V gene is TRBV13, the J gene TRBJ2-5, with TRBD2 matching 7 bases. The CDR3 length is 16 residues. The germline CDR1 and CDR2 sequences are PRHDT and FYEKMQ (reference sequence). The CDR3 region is CASSLGDYGTQETQYF. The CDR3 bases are TGTGCCAGCAGCCTAGGGGACTACGGAACACAAGAGACCCAGTACTTC.

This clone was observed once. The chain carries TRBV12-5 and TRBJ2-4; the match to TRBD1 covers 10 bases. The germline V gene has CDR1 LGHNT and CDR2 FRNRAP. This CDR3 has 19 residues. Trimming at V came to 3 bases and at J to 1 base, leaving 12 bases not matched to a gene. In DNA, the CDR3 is TGTGCTAGTGGTTTTTCCGGGACAGGGGTGGAAGTGGCCAAAAACATTCAGTACTTC. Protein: CASGFSGTGVEVAKNIQYF. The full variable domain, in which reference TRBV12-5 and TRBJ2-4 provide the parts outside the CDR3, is DARVTQTPRHKVTEMGQEVTMRCQPILGHNTVFWYRQTMMQGLELLAYFRNRAPLDDSGMPKDRFSAEMPDATLATLKIQPSEPRDSAVYFCASGFSGTGVEVAKNIQYFGAGTRLSVL.

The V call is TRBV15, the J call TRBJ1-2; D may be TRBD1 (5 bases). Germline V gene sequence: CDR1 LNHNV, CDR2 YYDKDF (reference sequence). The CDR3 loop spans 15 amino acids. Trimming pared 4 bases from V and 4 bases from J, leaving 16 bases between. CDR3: CATSKTAGPLYGYTF. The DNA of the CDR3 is TGTGCCACCAGCAAGACAGCGGGGCCCCTCTATGGCTACACCTTC.

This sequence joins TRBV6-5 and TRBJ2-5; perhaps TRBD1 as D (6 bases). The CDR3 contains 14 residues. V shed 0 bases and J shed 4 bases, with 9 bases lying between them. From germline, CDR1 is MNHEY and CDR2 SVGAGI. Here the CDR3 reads CASSYSGRGETQYF. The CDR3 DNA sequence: TGTGCCAGCAGTTACTCTGGCAGGGGAGAGACCCAGTACTTC.

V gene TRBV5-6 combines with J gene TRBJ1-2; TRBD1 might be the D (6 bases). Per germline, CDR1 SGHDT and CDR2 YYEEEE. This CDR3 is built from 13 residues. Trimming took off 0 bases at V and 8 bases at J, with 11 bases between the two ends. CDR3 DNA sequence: TGTGCCAGCAGCTTGGAACAGGGTTTGGGCTACACCTTC. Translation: CASSLEQGLGYTF.

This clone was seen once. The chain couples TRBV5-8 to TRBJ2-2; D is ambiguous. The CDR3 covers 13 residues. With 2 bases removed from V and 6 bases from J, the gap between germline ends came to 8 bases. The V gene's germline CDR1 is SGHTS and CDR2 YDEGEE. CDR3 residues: CASSFHSPGELFF. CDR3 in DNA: TGTGCCAGCAGCTTTCACAGCCCCGGGGAGCTGTTTTTT.

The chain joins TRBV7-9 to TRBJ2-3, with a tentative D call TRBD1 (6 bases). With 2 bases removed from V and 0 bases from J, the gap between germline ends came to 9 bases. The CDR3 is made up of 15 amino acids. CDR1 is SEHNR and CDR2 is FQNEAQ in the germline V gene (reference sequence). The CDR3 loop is CASSLKGESTDTQYF. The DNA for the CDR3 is TGTGCCAGCAGCTTAAAGGGGGAGAGCACAGATACGCAGTATTTT.

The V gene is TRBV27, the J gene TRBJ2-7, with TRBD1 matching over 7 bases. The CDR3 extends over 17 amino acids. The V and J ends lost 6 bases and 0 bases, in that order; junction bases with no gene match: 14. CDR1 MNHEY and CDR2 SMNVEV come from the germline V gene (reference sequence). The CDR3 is CASSRARDSLFSYEQYF. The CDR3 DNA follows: TGTGCCAGCAGCCGCGCCCGGGACAGCCTTTTCTCCTACGAGCAGTACTTC.

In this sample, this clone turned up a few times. Here the CDR3 reads CASSDGAGYREQYF. Written as DNA, the CDR3 is TGTGCCAGCAGTGATGGGGCAGGGTACCGCGAGCAGTACTTC. The chain has TRBV6-1 and TRBJ2-7, with a tentative D call TRBD1 (5 bases). Trimming pared 3 bases from V and 6 bases from J, leaving 15 bases between. The CDR3 consists of 14 residues. The germline V gene has CDR1 MNHNS and CDR2 SASEGT.

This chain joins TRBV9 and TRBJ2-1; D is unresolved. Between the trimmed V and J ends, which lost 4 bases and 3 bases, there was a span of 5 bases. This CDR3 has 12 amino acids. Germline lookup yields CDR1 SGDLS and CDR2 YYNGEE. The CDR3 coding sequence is TGTGCCAGCAGCTCCTACTACAATGAGCAGTTCTTC. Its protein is CASSSYYNEQFF.

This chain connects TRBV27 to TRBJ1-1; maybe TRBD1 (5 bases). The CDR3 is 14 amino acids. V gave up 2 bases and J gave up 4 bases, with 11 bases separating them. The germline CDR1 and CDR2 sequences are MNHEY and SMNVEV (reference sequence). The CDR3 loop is CASSLRAGFTEAFF. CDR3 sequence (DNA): TGTGCCAGCAGTTTAAGGGCAGGGTTCACTGAAGCTTTCTTT.

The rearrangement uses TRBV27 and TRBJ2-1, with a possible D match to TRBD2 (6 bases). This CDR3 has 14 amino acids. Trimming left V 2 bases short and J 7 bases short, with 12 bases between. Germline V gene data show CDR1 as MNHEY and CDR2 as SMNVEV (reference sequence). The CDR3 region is CASSLRSGENEQFF. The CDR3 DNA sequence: TGTGCCAGCAGTTTACGTTCGGGGGAGAATGAGCAGTTCTTC.